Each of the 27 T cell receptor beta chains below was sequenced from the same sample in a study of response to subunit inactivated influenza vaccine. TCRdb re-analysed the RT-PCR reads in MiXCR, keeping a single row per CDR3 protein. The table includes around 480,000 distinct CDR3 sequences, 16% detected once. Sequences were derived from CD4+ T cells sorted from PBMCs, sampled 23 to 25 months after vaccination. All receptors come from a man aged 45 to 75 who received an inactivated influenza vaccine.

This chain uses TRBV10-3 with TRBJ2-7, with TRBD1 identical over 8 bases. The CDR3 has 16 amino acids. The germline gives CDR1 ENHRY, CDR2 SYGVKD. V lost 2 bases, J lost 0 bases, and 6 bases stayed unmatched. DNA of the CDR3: TGTGCCATCAGTGAGAGCGACAGGGGATTCTCCTACGAGCAGTACTTC. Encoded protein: CAISESDRGFSYEQYF.

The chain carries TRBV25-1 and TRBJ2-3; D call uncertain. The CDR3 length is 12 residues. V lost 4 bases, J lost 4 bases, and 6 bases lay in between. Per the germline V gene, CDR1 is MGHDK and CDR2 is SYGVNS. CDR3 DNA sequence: TGTGCCAGCAGTGTGACGGCAGATACGCAGTATTTT. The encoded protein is CASSVTADTQYF.

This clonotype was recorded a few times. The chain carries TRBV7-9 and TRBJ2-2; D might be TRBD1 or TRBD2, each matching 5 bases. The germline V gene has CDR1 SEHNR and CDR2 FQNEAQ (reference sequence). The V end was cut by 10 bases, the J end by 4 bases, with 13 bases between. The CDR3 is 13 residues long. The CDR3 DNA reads TGTGCCATCCCGTATGGGGGCACCGGGGAGCTGTTTTTT. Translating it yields CAIPYGGTGELFF.

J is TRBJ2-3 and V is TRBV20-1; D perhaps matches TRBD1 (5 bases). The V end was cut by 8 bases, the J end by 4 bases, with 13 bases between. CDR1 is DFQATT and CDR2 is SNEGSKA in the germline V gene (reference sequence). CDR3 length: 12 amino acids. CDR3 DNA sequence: TGCAGTACCTACCCAGGGTCAGATACGCAGTATTTT. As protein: CSTYPGSDTQYF.

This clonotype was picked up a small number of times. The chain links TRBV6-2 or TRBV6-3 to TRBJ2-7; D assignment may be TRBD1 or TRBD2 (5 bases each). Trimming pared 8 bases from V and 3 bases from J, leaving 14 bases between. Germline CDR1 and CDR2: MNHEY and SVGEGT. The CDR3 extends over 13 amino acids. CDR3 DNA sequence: TGTGCCAGCCGTCGGGACGAATACTACGAGCAGTACTTC. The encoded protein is CASRRDEYYEQYF.

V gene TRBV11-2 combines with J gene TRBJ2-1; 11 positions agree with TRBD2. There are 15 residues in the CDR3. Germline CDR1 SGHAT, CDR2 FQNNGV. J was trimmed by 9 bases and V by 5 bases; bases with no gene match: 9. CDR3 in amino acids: CASSVTSGGPGEQFF. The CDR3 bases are TGTGCCAGCAGCGTAACTAGCGGGGGCCCCGGTGAGCAGTTCTTC.

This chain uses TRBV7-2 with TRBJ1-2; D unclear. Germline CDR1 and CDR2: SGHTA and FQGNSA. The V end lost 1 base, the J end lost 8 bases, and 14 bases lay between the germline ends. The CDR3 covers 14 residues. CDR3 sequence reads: CASSLGGPRRGYTF. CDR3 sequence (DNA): TGTGCCAGCAGCTTAGGAGGTCCCAGGCGGGGCTACACCTTC.

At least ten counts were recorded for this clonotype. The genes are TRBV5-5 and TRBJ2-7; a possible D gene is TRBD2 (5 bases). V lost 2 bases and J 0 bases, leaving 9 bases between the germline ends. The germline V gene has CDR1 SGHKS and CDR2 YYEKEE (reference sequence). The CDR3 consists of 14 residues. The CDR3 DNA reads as TGTGCCAGCAGCTTCCGCGCGGGCTCCTACGAGCAGTACTTC. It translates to CASSFRAGSYEQYF.

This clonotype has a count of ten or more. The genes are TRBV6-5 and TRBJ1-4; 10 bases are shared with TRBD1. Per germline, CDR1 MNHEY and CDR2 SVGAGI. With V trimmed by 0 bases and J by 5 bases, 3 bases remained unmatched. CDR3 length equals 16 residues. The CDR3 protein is CASSYSRGQGNEKLFF. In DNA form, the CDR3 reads TGTGCCAGCAGTTACTCGAGGGGACAGGGGAATGAAAAACTGTTTTTT.

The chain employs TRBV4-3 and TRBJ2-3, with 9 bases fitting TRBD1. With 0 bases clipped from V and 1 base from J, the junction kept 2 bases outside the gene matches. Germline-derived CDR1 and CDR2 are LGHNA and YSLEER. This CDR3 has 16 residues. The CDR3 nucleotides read TGCGCCAGCAGCCAAGAGTGGGACAGGGGCACAGATACGCAGTATTTT. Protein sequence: CASSQEWDRGTDTQYF.

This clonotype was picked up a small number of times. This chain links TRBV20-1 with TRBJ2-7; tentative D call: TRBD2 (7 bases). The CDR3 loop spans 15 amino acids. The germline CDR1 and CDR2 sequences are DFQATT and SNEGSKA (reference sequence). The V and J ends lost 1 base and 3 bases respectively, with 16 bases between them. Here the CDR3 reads CSARGMGGQSYEQYF. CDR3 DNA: TGCAGTGCTAGAGGAATGGGGGGGCAAAGCTACGAGCAGTACTTC.

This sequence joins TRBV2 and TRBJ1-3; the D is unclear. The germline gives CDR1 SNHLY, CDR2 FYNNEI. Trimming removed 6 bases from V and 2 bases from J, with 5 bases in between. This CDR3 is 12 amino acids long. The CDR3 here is CASSETGNTIYF. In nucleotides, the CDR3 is TGTGCCAGCAGCGAGACTGGAAACACCATATATTTT.

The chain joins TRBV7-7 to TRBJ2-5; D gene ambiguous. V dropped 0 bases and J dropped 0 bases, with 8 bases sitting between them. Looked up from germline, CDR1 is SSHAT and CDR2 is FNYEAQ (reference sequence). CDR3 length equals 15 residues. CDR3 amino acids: CASSLAEMYQETQYF. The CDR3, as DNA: TGTGCCAGCAGCTTAGCTGAGATGTACCAAGAGACCCAGTACTTC.

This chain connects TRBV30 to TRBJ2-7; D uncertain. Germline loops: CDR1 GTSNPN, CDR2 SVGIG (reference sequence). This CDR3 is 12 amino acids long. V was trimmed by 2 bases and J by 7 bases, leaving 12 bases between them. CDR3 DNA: TGTGCCTGGAGTCACACGAGCTTGGAGCAGTACTTC. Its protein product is CAWSHTSLEQYF.

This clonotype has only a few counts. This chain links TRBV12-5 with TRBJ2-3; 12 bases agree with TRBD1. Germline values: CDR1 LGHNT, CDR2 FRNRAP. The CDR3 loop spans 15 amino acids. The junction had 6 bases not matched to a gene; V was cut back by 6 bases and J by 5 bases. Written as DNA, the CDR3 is TGTGCTAGTGGGACCGGGACAGGGGGCGTAGATACGCAGTATTTT. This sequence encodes CASGTGTGGVDTQYF.

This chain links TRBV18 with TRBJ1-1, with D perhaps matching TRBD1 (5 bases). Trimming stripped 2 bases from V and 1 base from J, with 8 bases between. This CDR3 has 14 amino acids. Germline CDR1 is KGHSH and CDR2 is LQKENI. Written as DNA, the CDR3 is TGTGCCAGCTCACCAGGGACGGAGAACACTGAAGCTTTCTTT. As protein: CASSPGTENTEAFF.

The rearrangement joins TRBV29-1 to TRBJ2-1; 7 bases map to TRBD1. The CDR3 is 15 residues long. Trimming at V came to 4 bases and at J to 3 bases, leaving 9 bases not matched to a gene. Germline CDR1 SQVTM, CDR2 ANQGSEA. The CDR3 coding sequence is TGCAGCGTTGTCGAGAGACAGGGATTCTACAATGAGCAGTTCTTC. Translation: CSVVERQGFYNEQFF.

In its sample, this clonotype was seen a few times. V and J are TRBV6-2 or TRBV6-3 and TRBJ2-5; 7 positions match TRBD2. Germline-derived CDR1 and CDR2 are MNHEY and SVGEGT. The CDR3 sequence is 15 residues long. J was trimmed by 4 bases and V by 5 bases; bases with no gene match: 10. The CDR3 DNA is TGTGCCAGCAGTCCACGGGGAGGGAATCGAGAGACCCAGTACTTC. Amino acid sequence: CASSPRGGNRETQYF.

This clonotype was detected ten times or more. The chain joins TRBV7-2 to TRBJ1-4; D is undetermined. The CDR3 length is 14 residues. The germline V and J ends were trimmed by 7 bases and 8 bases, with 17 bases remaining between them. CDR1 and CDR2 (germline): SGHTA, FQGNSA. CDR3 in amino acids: CASTDGRRNEKLFF. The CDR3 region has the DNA TGTGCCAGCACCGACGGAAGGCGAAACGAAAAACTGTTTTTT.

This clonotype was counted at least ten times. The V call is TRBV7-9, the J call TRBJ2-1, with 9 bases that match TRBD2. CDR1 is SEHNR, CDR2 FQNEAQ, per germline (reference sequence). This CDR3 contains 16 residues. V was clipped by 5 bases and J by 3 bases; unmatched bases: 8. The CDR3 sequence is CASSAPGLAIYNEQFF. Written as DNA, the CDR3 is TGTGCCAGCAGCGCGCCGGGACTAGCAATCTACAATGAGCAGTTCTTC.

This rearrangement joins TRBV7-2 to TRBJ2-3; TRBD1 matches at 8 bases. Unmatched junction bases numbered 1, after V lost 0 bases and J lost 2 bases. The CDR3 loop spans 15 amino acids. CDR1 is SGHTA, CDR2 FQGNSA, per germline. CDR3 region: CASSLATGATDTQYF. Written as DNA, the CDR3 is TGTGCCAGCAGCTTAGCGACAGGGGCCACAGATACGCAGTATTTT. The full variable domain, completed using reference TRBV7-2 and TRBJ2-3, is GAGVSQSPSNKVTEKGKDVELRCDPISGHTALYWYRQSLGQGLEFLIYFQGNSAPDKSGLPSDRFSAERTGGSVSTLTIQRTQQEDSAVYLCASSLATGATDTQYFGPGTRLTVL.

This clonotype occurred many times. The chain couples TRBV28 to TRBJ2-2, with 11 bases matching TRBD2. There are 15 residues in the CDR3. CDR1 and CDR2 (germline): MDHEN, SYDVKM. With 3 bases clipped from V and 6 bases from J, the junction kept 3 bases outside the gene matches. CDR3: CASSFSGGASGELFF. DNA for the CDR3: TGTGCCAGCAGTTTTAGCGGGGGGGCCTCCGGGGAGCTGTTTTTT.

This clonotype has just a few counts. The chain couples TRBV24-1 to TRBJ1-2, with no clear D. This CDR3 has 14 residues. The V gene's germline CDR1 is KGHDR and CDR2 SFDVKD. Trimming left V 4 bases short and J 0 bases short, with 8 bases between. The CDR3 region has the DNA TGTGCCACCAGTGACCCACAGACTAACTATGGCTACACCTTC. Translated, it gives CATSDPQTNYGYTF.

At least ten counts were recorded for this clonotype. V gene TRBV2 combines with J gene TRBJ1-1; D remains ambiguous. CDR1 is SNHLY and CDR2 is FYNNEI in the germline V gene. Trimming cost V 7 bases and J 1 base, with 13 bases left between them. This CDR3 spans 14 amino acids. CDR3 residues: CASTPPPGNTEAFF. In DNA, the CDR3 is TGTGCCAGCACGCCACCTCCTGGGAACACTGAAGCTTTCTTT.

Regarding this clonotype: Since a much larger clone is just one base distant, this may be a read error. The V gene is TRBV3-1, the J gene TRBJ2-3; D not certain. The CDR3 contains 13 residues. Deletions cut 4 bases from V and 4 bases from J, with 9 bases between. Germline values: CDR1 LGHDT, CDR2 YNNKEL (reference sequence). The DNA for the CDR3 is TGTGCCAGCAGCCCCCGGAGCCCAGATACGCAGTATTTT. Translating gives CASSPRSPDTQYF.

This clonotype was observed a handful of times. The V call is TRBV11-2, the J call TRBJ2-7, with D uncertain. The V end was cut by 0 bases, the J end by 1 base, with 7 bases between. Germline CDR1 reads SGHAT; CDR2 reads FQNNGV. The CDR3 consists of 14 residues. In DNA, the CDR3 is TGTGCCAGCAGCTTAGAGTTCGCGTCCTACGAGCAGTACTTC. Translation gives CASSLEFASYEQYF.

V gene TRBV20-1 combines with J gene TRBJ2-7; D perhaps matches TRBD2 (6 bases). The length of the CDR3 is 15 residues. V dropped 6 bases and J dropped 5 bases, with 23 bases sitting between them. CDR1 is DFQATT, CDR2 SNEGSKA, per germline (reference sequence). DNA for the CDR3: TGCAGTGCCCCGACCTCGGAGGGCAGTAGGGACGAGCAGTACTTC. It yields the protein CSAPTSEGSRDEQYF.